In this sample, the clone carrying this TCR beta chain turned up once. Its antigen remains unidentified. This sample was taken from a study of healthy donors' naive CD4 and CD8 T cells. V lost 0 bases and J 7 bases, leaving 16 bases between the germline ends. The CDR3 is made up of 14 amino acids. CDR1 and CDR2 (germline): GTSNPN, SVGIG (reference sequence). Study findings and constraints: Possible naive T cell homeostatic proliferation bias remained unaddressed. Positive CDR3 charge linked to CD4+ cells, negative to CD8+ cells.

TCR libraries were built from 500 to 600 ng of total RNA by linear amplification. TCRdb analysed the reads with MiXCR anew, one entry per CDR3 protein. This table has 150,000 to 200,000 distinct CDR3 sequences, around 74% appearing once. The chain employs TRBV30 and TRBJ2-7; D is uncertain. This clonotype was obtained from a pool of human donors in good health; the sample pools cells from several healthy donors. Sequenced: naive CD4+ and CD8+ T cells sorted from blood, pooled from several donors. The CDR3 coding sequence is TGTGCCTGGAGTGTAAACCCGCAGTTAGGAGAGCAGTACTTC. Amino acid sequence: CAWSVNPQLGEQYF.